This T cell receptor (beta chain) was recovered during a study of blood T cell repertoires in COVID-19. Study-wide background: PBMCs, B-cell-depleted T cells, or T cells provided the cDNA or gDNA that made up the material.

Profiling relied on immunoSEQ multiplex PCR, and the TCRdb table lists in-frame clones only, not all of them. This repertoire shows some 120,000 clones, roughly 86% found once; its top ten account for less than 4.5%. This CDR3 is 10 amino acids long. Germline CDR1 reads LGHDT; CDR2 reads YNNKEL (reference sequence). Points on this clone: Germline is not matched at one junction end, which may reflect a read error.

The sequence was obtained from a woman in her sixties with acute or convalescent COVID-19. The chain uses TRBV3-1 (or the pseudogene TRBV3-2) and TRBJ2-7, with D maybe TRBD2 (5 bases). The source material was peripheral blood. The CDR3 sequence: CASTQAEGNF. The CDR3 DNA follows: TGTGCCAGCACCCAAGCCGAGGGAAACTTC.